Below, 22 T cell receptor beta chains from the same sample are listed, as sequenced in a study of cytomegalovirus exposure and HLA in healthy donors. 13 Jbeta primers and 60 Vbeta primers were used for the PCR. The protocol was immunoSEQ multiplex PCR, while the TCRdb copy is restricted to in-frame clones and leaves out a portion. The table has about 86,000 clones, roughly 77% seen once; the top ten hold about 15%. Sequencing was carried out using PBMCs. The receptors originated from a middle-aged woman in good health and CMV-seropositive.

This clone was picked up a small number of times. This sequence joins TRBV5-1 and TRBJ2-1; 8 bases match TRBD2. The length of the CDR3 is 18 residues. V lost 4 bases to trimming and J lost 0 bases; unmatched junction nucleotides: 12. Germline V gives CDR1 SGHRS, CDR2 YFSETQ. CDR3 in amino acids: CASSPGGAVGGSYNEQFF. CDR3 coding DNA: TGCGCCAGCAGCCCGGGGGGGGCCGTCGGGGGCTCCTACAATGAGCAGTTCTTC.

This chain uses TRBV7-9 with TRBJ2-7; 13 bases agree with TRBD2. Trimming cost V 4 bases and J 3 bases; bases outside gene matches: 9. From germline, CDR1 is SEHNR and CDR2 FQNEAQ (reference sequence). The CDR3 extends over 17 amino acids. CDR3 residues: CASSSRTSGSYSYEQYF. For the CDR3, the DNA is TGTGCCAGCAGCTCCCGGACTAGCGGGAGCTATAGCTACGAGCAGTACTTC.

This chain connects TRBV2 to TRBJ1-4; D may be TRBD1 (5 bases). Germline V gene lookup returns CDR1 SNHLY and CDR2 FYNNEI. The CDR3 has 13 residues. Deletions cut 10 bases from V and 7 bases from J, with 16 bases between. The CDR3 DNA reads as TGTGCCATATTGACGGGGGACGGTGAAAAACTGTTTTTT. It is translated as CAILTGDGEKLFF.

The chain joins TRBV5-1 to TRBJ2-7; 7 nucleotides line up with TRBD1. This CDR3 contains 13 residues. V shed 4 bases, J shed 1 base, and the junction held 2 bases outside the gene matches. Germline V gives CDR1 SGHRS, CDR2 YFSETQ. CDR3 sequence reads: CASSGGQSYEQYF. CDR3 coding DNA: TGCGCCAGCAGCGGGGGACAGTCCTACGAGCAGTACTTC.

With regard to this clone: An end of the junction does not agree with germline; a read error may underlie this. The CDR3 protein is CASSLTRVGETQYF. DNA of the CDR3: TGTGCTAGCAGCTTAACGCGGGTCGGCGAGACCCAGTACTTC. The chain is built from TRBV7-7 and TRBJ2-5; the D gene is possibly TRBD2 (5 bases). Germline V lookup: CDR1 SSHAT, CDR2 FNYEAQ (reference sequence). This CDR3 contains 14 residues.

This chain connects TRBV14 to TRBJ1-2; D uncertain. The V end was cut by 4 bases, the J end by 2 bases, with 8 bases between. Germline CDR1 is SGHDN and CDR2 is FVKESK. The CDR3 runs 13 residues. The CDR3 spells CASSLERNYGYTF. As DNA, the CDR3 is TGTGCCAGCAGCCTGGAGAGAAACTATGGCTACACCTTC.

The CDR3 DNA reads as TGTGCCAGCAGCTCTATGGGGAGCGGGTCTAGCACAGATACGCAGTATTTT. Amino acids: CASSSMGSGSSTDTQYF. This chain uses TRBV7-3 with TRBJ2-3; tentative D call: TRBD2 (6 bases). This CDR3 comprises 17 residues. The germline gives CDR1 SGHTA, CDR2 FQGTGA. V was clipped by 4 bases and J by 0 bases, with 17 bases between them.

V and J are TRBV7-9 and TRBJ2-1; 9 positions agree with TRBD2. The J segment lost 0 bases and the V segment lost 5 bases, leaving 11 bases of the junction unmatched. The CDR3 totals 18 residues. Germline V gene lookup returns CDR1 SEHNR and CDR2 FQNEAQ (reference sequence). The CDR3, as DNA: TGTGCCAGCAGCGAAGCGAAGCTAGCGGGGAACTCCTACAATGAGCAGTTCTTC. It yields the protein CASSEAKLAGNSYNEQFF.

The chain has TRBV4-2 and TRBJ2-7; 7 bases fit TRBD2. The CDR3 spans 16 residues. J was trimmed by 6 bases and V by 2 bases; bases with no gene match: 13. Germline values: CDR1 LGHNA, CDR2 YNFKEQ. CDR3 DNA sequence: TGTGCCAGCAGCCAACGCGCCGGAATAAGGGAGGGCGAGCAGTACTTC. This encodes CASSQRAGIREGEQYF.

This clone was detected once. This chain connects TRBV5-3 to TRBJ2-7, with no clear D. TRBV5-3 is known as an ORF, though its function is uncertain. CDR3 length equals 11 residues. The V and J ends lost 4 bases and 3 bases respectively, with 5 bases between them. CDR3 coding DNA: TGTGCCAGAAGCCAGGTCTACGAGCAGTACTTC. Translated, it gives CARSQVYEQYF.

V is TRBV6-6 and J is TRBJ1-1; TRBD1 is a possible D gene (5 bases). The CDR3 covers 13 residues. V was trimmed by 6 bases and J by 3 bases, leaving 11 bases between them. Germline values: CDR1 MNHNY, CDR2 SVGAGI (reference sequence). CDR3 region: CASRPRGDTEAFF. DNA of the CDR3: TGTGCCAGCAGACCCCGGGGGGACACTGAAGCTTTCTTT.

V gene TRBV9 combines with J gene TRBJ1-5; a weak D match, TRBD1 (5 bases). The V gene lost 2 bases and the J gene lost 6 bases, with 9 bases spanning the gap. CDR1 is SGDLS, CDR2 YYNGEE, per germline. CDR3 length: 13 amino acids. The CDR3 DNA reads as TGTGCCAGCAGCGTGGGGGGTTGTCAGCCCCAGCATTTT. Protein: CASSVGGCQPQHF.

The rearrangement links TRBV7-9 to TRBJ2-5; 13 bases are shared with TRBD2. The CDR3 has 16 amino acids. Looked up from germline, CDR1 is SEHNR and CDR2 is FQNEAQ (reference sequence). Germline trimming cut 5 bases from V and 2 bases from J; bases unmatched to any gene: 5. This CDR3 reads CASSAGTSGVQETQYF. The CDR3 coding sequence is TGTGCCAGCAGCGCCGGGACTAGCGGGGTACAAGAGACCCAGTACTTC.

This sequence joins TRBV4-3 and TRBJ1-1; D gene uncertain. Germline CDR1 LGHNA, CDR2 YSLEER. The CDR3 runs to 15 residues. The V end lost 2 bases, the J end lost 2 bases, and 12 bases lay between the germline ends. The CDR3 region has the DNA TGCGCCAGCAGCCAAATGTGGCAGTCTAACACTGAAGCTTTCTTT. Its translation: CASSQMWQSNTEAFF.

This chain connects TRBV9 to TRBJ2-7, with 9 bases identical to TRBD1. CDR1 and CDR2 from the germline V gene are SGDLS and YYNGEE. CDR3 length equals 15 residues. The V and J ends lost 4 bases and 5 bases, in that order; junction bases with no gene match: 10. The CDR3 loop reads CASSTRTGASDEQYF. The CDR3 DNA reads TGTGCCAGCAGCACCCGGACAGGGGCAAGCGACGAGCAGTACTTC.

The genes are TRBV27 and TRBJ2-1; tentative D call: TRBD2 (5 bases). Germline-derived CDR1 and CDR2 are MNHEY and SMNVEV (reference sequence). The CDR3 consists of 12 residues. V lost 3 bases and J 9 bases, leaving 9 bases between the germline ends. The CDR3, as DNA: TGTGCCAGCAGTTTTTCGGGGAGTGAGCAGTTCTTC. Its translation is CASSFSGSEQFF.

This clone showed up just once. J is TRBJ2-2 and V is TRBV25-1, with a possible D match to TRBD2 (6 bases). Trimming stripped 6 bases from V and 4 bases from J, with 12 bases between. The CDR3 runs 14 residues. The germline V gene has CDR1 MGHDK and CDR2 SYGVNS. CDR3 region: CASSRSGSTGELFF. CDR3 nucleotides: TGTGCCAGCAGCCGCTCCGGGAGCACCGGGGAGCTGTTTTTT.

CDR3 amino acids: CASSVNSNSPLHF. As DNA, the CDR3 is TGCGCCAGCAGCGTAAACAGTAATTCACCCCTCCACTTT. The chain uses TRBV4-1 and TRBJ1-6; D uncertain. V dropped 5 bases and J dropped 6 bases, with 8 bases sitting between them. Per the germline V gene, CDR1 is MGHRA and CDR2 is YSYEKL. This CDR3 is 13 amino acids long.

This chain uses TRBV2 with TRBJ2-7; TRBD1 might be the D (6 bases). In germline, CDR1 is SNHLY, CDR2 FYNNEI. The CDR3 length is 12 residues. The V and J ends lost 8 bases and 2 bases respectively, with 10 bases between them. The CDR3 nucleotides are TGTGCCAGCGGGACACTCCCCTACGAGCAGTACTTC. It specifies CASGTLPYEQYF.

The V gene is TRBV7-8, the J gene TRBJ1-4, with D unresolved. V lost 6 bases to trimming and J lost 7 bases, with 9 bases between them. The length of the CDR3 is 12 residues. Germline values: CDR1 SGHVS, CDR2 FQNEAQ. The chain's CDR3 is CASSYSGEKLFF. The CDR3 nucleotides read TGTGCCAGCAGTTACAGCGGTGAAAAACTGTTTTTT.

Regarding this clone: The sample carries other DNA sequences with the same CDR3. The chain is built from TRBV30 and TRBJ1-5; 7 bases match TRBD1. This CDR3 comprises 13 residues. After removal of 0 bases from V and 4 bases from J, the junction contained 0 bases not matched to a gene. Germline V gene lookup returns CDR1 GTSNPN and CDR2 SVGIG (reference sequence). The CDR3 region is CAWSVQGNQPQHF. For the CDR3, the DNA is TGTGCCTGGAGTGTACAGGGGAATCAGCCCCAGCATTTT.

V and J are TRBV19 and TRBJ2-1; 13 bases line up with TRBD2. The CDR3 length is 15 residues. V dropped 2 bases and J dropped 8; count of bases not matched to a gene: 3. Germline CDR1 LNHDA, CDR2 SQIVND (reference sequence). DNA for the CDR3: TGTGCCAGTAGTATAAGGACTAGCGGGAGCCATGAGCAGTTCTTC. Translating gives CASSIRTSGSHEQFF.